The entry that follows covers one TCR beta chain sequence. Its antigen remains unknown. This entry comes from a study of cytomegalovirus exposure and HLA in healthy donors. Whole-study results and caveats: In a later analysis, several top co-occurrence clusters appeared linked to parvovirus B19, influenza, CMV and Epstein-Barr virus. Reports credit the classifier with highly specific, highly sensitive diagnosis of cytomegalovirus status.

Germline V CDR1 and CDR2: SGHDT, YYEEEE. Trimming removed 2 bases from V and 9 bases from J; junction bases left unmatched: 5. The CDR3 runs 13 residues. Primers for the PCR totalled 60 Vbeta and 13 Jbeta. Clones were read by immunoSEQ multiplex PCR, and TCRdb kept only the in-frame ones, dropping some. The repertoire holds some 84,000 clones, with 77% as singletons. Sequenced input: PBMCs. This sequence originates from a boy aged 10-17 years in good health and CMV-seronegative. The V gene is TRBV5-6, the J gene TRBJ2-1; 7 nucleotides line up with TRBD2. CDR3 residues: CASSLTSVAEQFF. The CDR3 region has the DNA TGTGCCAGCAGCTTAACTAGCGTGGCTGAGCAGTTCTTC. Together with reference TRBV5-6 and TRBJ2-1, the CDR3 gives the full variable domain: DAGVTQSPTHLIKTRGQQVTLRCSPKSGHDTVSWYQQALGQGPQFIFQYYEEEERQRGNFPDRFSGHQFPNYSSELNVNALLLGDSALYLCASSLTSVAEQFFGPGTRLTVL.